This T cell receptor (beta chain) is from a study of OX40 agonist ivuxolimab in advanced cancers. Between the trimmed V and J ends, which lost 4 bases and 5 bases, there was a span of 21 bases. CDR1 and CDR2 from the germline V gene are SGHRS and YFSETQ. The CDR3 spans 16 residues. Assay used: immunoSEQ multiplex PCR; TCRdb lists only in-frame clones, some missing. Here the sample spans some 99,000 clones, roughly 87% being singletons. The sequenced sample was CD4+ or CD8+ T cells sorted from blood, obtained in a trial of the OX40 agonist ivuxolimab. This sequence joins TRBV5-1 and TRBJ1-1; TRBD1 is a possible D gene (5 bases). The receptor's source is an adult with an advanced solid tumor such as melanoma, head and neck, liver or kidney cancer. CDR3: CASSLNEQDFSTEAFF. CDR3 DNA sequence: TGCGCCAGCAGCCTCAATGAACAGGATTTCTCAACTGAAGCTTTCTTT.